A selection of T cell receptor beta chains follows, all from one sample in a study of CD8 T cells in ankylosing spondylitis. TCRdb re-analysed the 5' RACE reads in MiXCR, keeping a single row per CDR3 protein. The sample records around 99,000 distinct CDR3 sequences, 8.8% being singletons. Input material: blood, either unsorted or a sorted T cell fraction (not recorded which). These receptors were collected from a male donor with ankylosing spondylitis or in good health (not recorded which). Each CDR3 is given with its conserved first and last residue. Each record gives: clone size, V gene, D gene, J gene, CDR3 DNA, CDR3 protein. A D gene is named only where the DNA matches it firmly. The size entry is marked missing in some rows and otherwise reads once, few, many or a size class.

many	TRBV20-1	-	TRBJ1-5	TGCAGTGCTAGTGCTGGGGGCCAGGGTCAGCCCCAGCATTTT	CSASAGGQGQPQHF
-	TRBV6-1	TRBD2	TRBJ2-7	TGTGCCAGCTTTCGGGCGGGGGGACCCTCGGGAGAGCAGTACTTC	CASFRAGGPSGEQYF
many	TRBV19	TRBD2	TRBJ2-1	TGTGCCAGTAGTATTACTAGCGGGGGCATTGAGCAGTTCTTC	CASSITSGGIEQFF
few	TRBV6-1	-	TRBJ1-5	TGTGCCAGCAGTCGCCAGGGATCTGTCCCGTCTCAGCCCCAGCATTTT	CASSRQGSVPSQPQHF
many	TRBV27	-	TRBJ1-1	TGTGCCAGCAGTCCCGGGACCTTCACTGAAGCTTTCTTT	CASSPGTFTEAFF
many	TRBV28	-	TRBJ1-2	TGTGCCAGCAGTTTAGGCGGTATGAGCTACACCTTC	CASSLGGMSYTF
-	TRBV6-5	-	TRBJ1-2	TGTGCCAGCAGTTACGGGGGTGAAGGCTATGGCTACACCTTC	CASSYGGEGYGYTF
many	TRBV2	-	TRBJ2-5	TGTGCCAGCAGTGAAGCGTGGCGGATCGGGGAAGAGACCCAGTACTTC	CASSEAWRIGEETQYF
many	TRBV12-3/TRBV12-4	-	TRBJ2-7	TGTGCCAGCGGCCCCACTATTGGCCGCTACGAGCAGTACTTC	CASGPTIGRYEQYF
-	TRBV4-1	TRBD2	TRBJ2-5	TGCGCCAGCAGCCAAGATCATCGAGTACTAGCGGGGCAAGAGACCCAGTACTTC	CASSQDHRVLAGQETQYF
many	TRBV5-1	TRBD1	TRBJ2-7	TGCGCCAGCAGCCAAGGACAGGGCTTCTCCTACGAGCAGTACTTC	CASSQGQGFSYEQYF
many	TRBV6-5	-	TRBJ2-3	TGTGCCAGCAGTTACTCGAAAGGAAGCGGTACTAGCACAGATACGCAGTATTTT	CASSYSKGSGTSTDTQYF
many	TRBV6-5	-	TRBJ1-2	TGTGCCAGCAGTTACGGGGGGTATTATGGCTACACCTTC	CASSYGGYYGYTF
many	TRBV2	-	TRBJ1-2	TGTGCCAGCAGTGAACCTAAAGGCGGGGGATCTGGCTACACCTTC	CASSEPKGGGSGYTF
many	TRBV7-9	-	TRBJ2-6	TGTGCCAGCAGCTTTGCTGGGGCCAACGTCCTGACTTTC	CASSFAGANVLTF
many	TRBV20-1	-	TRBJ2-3	TGCAGTGCTAGAGATATTCAGGGGCCTGGCACAGATACGCAGTATTTT	CSARDIQGPGTDTQYF
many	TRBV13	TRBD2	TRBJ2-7	TGTGCCAGCAGCTACCGGACTAGATTTCCCTACGAGCAGTACTTC	CASSYRTRFPYEQYF
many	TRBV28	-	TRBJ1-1	TGTGCCAGTCACGGACCCCTAAAGATCTACACTGAAGCTTTCTTT	CASHGPLKIYTEAFF
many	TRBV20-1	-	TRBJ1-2	TGCAGTGCTGGCGACAGGTTTCTAGCTAACTATGGCTACACCTTC	CSAGDRFLANYGYTF
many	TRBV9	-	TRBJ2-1	TGTGCCAGCAGCGGACAAGTAGGGGGCTACAATGAGCAGTTCTTC	CASSGQVGGYNEQFF
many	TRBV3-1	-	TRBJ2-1	TGTGCCAGCAGCCAAGAACTCCACTCCTACAATGAGCAGTTCTTC	CASSQELHSYNEQFF
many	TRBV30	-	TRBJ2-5	TGTGCCTGGAGTGTAGGGAGCGACGGAGAGACCCAGTACTTC	CAWSVGSDGETQYF
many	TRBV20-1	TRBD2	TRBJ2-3	TGCAGTGGAGATAGCGGGGGCTACACAGATACGCAGTATTTT	CSGDSGGYTDTQYF